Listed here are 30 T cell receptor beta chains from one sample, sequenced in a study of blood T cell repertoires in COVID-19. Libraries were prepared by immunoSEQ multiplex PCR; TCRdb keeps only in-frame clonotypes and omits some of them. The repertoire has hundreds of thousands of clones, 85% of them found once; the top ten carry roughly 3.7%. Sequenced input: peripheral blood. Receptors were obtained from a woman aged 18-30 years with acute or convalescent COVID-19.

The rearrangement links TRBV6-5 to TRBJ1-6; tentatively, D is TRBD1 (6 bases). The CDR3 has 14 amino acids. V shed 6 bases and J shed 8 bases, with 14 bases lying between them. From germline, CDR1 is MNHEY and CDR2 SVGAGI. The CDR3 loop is CASSLRGSDSPLHF. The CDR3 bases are TGTGCCAGCAGCCTCAGGGGTAGTGATTCACCCCTCCACTTT.

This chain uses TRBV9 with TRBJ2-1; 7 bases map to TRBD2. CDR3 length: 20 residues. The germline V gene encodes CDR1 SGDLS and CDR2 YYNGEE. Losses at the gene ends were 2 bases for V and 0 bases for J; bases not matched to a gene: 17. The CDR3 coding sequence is TGTGCCAGCAGCGTCATTTCGGGACTAACTCCCTTAAGCTCCTACAATGAGCAGTTCTTC. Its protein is CASSVISGLTPLSSYNEQFF.

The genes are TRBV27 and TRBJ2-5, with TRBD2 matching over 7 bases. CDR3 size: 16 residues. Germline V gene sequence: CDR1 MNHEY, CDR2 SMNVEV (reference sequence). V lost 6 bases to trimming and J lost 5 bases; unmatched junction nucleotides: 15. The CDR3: CASSPSTPGGEETQYF. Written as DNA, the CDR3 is TGTGCCAGCAGCCCCAGCACTCCGGGGGGTGAGGAGACCCAGTACTTC.

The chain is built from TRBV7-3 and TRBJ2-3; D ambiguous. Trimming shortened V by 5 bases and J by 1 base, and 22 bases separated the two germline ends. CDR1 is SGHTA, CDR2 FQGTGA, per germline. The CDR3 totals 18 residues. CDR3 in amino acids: CASSERLTPGPGTDTQYF. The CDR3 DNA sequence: TGTGCCAGCAGCGAACGACTGACGCCCGGCCCCGGCACAGATACGCAGTATTTT.

In DNA, the CDR3 is TGTGCCAGTAGTATCGGGGATAGCTCCTACAATGAGCAGTTCTTC. This encodes CASSIGDSSYNEQFF. The J gene is TRBJ2-1, the V gene TRBV19; D may be TRBD2 (5 bases). From germline, CDR1 is LNHDA and CDR2 SQIVND (reference sequence). The CDR3 spans 15 residues. With 3 bases removed from V and 0 bases from J, the gap between germline ends came to 9 bases.

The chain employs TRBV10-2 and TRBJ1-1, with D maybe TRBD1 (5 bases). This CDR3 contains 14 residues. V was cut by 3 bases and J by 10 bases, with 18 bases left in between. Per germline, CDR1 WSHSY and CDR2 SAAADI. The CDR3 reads CASSDQGLLGIAFF. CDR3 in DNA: TGCGCCAGCAGTGACCAGGGACTGCTCGGAATAGCTTTCTTT.

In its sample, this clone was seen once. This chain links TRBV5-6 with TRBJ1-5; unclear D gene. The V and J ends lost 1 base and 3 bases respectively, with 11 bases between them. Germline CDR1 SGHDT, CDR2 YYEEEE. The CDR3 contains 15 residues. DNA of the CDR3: TGTGCCAGCAGCTTGTATCGCCAGGTCAATCAGCCCCAGCATTTT. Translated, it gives CASSLYRQVNQPQHF.

The CDR3 bases are TGTGCCAGCATTACTGACAGGAGTAATTCACCCCTCCACTTT. This gives the protein CASITDRSNSPLHF. V and J are TRBV2 and TRBJ1-6, with D possibly matching TRBD1 (6 bases). This CDR3 contains 14 residues. V lost 7 bases and J 6 bases, leaving 13 bases between the germline ends. The germline gives CDR1 SNHLY, CDR2 FYNNEI.

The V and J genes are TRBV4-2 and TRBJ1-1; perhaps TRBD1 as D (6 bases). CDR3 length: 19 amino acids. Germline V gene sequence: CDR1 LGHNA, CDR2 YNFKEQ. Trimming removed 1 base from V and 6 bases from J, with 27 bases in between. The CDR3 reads CASSQAYSVIGERGSEAFF. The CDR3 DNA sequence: TGTGCCAGCAGCCAAGCCTATTCGGTCATAGGGGAAAGGGGGTCTGAAGCTTTCTTT.

Here the CDR3 DNA reads TGTGCCAGCACTCCCGCTGGGCAGGGCAACTATGGCTACACCTTC. Translated, it gives CASTPAGQGNYGYTF. J is TRBJ1-2 and V is TRBV6-5; a possible D gene is TRBD1 (5 bases). From germline, CDR1 is MNHEY and CDR2 SVGAGI. The CDR3 is 15 residues long. V lost 7 bases and J 2 bases, leaving 17 bases between the germline ends.

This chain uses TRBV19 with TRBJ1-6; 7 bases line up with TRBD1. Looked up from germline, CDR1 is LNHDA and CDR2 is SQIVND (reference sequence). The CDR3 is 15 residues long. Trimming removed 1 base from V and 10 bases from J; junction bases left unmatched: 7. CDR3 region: CASSIGKTGESPLHF. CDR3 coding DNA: TGTGCCAGTAGTATAGGGAAAACAGGGGAATCACCCCTCCACTTT.

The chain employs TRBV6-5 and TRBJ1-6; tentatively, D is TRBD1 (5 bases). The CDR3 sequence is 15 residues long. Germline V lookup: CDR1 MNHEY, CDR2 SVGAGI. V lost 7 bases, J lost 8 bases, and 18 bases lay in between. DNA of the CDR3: TGTGCCAGCAAAGGGGACTGGAGGGATGATTCACCCCTCCACTTT. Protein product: CASKGDWRDDSPLHF.

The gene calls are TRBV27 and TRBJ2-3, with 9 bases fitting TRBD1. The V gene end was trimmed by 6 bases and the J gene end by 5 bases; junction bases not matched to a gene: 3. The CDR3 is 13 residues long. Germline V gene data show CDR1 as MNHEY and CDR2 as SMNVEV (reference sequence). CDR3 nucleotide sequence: TGTGCCAGCAGGGCGACAGGGGGAGATACGCAGTATTTT. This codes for CASRATGGDTQYF.

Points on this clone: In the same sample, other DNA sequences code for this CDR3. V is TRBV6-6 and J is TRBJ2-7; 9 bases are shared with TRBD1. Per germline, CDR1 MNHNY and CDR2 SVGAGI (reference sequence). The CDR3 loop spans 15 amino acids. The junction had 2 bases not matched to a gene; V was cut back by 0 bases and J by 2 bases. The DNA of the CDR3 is TGTGCCAGCAGTTACTCGGGACAGGGACCCTACGAGCAGTACTTC. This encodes CASSYSGQGPYEQYF.

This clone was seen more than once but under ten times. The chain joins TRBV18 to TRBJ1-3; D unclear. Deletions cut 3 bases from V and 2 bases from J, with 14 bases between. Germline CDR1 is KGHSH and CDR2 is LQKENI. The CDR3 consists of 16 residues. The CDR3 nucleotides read TGTGCCAGCTCACCTAACCCGGTTAAAGCTGGAAACACCATATATTTT. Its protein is CASSPNPVKAGNTIYF. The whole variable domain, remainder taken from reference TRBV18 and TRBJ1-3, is NAGVMQNPRHLVRRRGQEARLRCSPMKGHSHVYWYRQLPEEGLKFMVYLQKENIIDESGMPKERFSAEFPKEGPSILRIQQVVRGDSAAYFCASSPNPVKAGNTIYFGEGSWLTVV.

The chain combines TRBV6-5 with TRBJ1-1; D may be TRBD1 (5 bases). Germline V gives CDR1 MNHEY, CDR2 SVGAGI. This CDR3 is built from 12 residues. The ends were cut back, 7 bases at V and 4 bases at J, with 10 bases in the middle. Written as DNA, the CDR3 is TGTGCCAGCACAGACGGGGGCACTGAAGCTTTCTTT. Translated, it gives CASTDGGTEAFF.

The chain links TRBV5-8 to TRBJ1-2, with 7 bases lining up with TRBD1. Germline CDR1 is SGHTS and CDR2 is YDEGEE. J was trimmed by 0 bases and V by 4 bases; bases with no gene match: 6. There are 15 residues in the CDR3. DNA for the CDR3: TGTGCCAGCAGCAACTACAGGGGATCTAACTATGGCTACACCTTC. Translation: CASSNYRGSNYGYTF.

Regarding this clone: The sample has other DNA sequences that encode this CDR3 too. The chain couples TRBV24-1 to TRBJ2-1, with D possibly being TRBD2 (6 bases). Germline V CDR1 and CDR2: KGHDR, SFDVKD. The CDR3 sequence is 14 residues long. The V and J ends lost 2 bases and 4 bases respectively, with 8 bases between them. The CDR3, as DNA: TGTGCCACCAGTGATTCCGGGAGTTACAATGAGCAGTTCTTC. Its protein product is CATSDSGSYNEQFF.

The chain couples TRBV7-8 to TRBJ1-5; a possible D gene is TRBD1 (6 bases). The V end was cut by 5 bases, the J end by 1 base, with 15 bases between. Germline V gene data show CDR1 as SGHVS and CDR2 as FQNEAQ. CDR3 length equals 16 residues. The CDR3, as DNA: TGTGCCAGCAGCCATTCGACAGGCGACAGCAATCAGCCCCAGCATTTT. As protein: CASSHSTGDSNQPQHF.

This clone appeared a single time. The DNA for the CDR3 is TGTGCCAGCAGCCTACTCGGGAGTAACCGGTTGCCGCAGTATTTT. Translated, it gives CASSLLGSNRLPQYF. The chain carries TRBV7-2 and TRBJ2-3, with D tentatively TRBD2 (6 bases). Germline CDR1 and CDR2: SGHTA and FQGNSA. This CDR3 region has 15 residues. The V gene lost 5 bases and the J gene lost 10 bases, with 22 bases spanning the gap.

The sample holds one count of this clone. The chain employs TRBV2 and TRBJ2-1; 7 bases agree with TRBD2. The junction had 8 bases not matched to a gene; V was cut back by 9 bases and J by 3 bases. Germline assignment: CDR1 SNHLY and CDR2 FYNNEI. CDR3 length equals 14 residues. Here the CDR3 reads CASRGEGLYNEQFF. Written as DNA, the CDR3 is TGTGCCAGTCGAGGGGAGGGGCTCTACAATGAGCAGTTCTTC.

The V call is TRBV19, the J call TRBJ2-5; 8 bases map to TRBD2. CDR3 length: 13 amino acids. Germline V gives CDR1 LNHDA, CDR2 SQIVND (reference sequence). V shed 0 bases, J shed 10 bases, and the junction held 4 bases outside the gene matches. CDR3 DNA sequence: TGTGCCAGTAGTATAGATCTAGCGGGTATCCAGTACTTC. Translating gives CASSIDLAGIQYF.

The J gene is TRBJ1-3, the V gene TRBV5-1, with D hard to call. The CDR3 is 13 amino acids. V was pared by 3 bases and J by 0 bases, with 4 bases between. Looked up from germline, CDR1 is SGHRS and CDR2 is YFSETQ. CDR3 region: CASSWSSGNTIYF. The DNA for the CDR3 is TGCGCCAGCAGCTGGAGCTCTGGAAACACCATATATTTT.

The CDR3, as DNA: TGTGCCTGGAGTGAGGGGTATGGAAACACCATATATTTT. Residues: CAWSEGYGNTIYF. The chain recombines TRBV30 with TRBJ1-3; D is possibly TRBD1 (5 bases). Looked up from germline, CDR1 is GTSNPN and CDR2 is SVGIG (reference sequence). CDR3 length equals 13 residues. Deletions cut 1 base from V and 3 bases from J, with 7 bases between. The complete variable domain, with remaining parts taken from reference TRBV30 and TRBJ1-3, reads SQTIHQWPATLVQPVGSPLSLECTVEGTSNPNLYWYRQAAGRGLQLLFYSVGIGQISSEVPQNLSASRPQDRQFILSSKKLLLSDSGFYLCAWSEGYGNTIYFGEGSWLTVV.

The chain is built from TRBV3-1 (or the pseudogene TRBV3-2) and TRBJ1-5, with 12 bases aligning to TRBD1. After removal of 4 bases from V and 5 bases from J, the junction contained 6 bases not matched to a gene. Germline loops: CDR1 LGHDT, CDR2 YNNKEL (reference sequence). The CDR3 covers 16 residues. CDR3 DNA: TGTGCCAGCAGCCGCACCGGGACAGGGGGCGATCAGCCCCAGCATTTT. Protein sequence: CASSRTGTGGDQPQHF.

The CDR3 DNA follows: TGCGCCAGCAGCCGTGGACAGGATAATTCACCCCTCCACTTT. Translating gives CASSRGQDNSPLHF. V gene TRBV4-1 combines with J gene TRBJ1-6, with TRBD1 matching 7 bases. Looked up from germline, CDR1 is MGHRA and CDR2 is YSYEKL. This CDR3 comprises 14 residues. J was trimmed by 5 bases and V by 4 bases; bases with no gene match: 2.

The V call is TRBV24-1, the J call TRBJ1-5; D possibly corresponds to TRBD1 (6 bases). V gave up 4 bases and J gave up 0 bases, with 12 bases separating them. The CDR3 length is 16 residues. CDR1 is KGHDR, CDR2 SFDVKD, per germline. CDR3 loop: CATSDSRGYSNQPQHF. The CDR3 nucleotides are TGTGCCACCAGTGACTCCAGGGGTTATAGCAATCAGCCCCAGCATTTT.

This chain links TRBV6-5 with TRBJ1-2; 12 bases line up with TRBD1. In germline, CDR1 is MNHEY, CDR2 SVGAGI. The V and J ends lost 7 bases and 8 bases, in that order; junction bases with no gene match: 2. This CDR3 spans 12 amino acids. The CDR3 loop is CASIGTGGGYTF. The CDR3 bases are TGTGCCAGCATCGGGACAGGGGGCGGCTACACCTTC.

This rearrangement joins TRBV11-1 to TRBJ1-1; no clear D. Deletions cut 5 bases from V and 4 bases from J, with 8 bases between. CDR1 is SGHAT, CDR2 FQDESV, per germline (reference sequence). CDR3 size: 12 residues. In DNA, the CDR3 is TGTGCCAGCAGCCAGGAGGCCACTGAAGCTTTCTTT. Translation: CASSQEATEAFF.

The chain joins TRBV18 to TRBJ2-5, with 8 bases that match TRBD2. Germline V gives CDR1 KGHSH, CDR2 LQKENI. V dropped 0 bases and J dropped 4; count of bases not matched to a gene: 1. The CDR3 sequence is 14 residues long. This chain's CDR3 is CASSPPAGGETQYF. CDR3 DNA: TGTGCCAGCTCACCACCGGCGGGAGGAGAGACCCAGTACTTC.